This T cell receptor beta chain derives from a study of T cell responses to AZD1222 COVID-19 vaccine (dated by TCRdb to about 2021). Regarding the study in general: A total of 230 to 250 trial participants underwent TCR sequencing, of whom under 220 had received two doses of AZD1222 and some 26 had received two doses of the MenACWY control vaccine. Trial participants were enrolled into age subgroups of 18-55, 56-69 and 70-plus years, which contained 148, 28 and 57 TCR-sequenced participants, respectively. General findings and caveats noted by the study authors: A significant rise in spike-specific TCR breadth and depth was observed after two AZD1222 doses relative to day 0 and relative to MenACWY recipients. The 56-69-year group was small, and its depth increase did not reach significance, likely because of low power. Reportedly, close to half of the unique spike-specific TCRs recognized epitopes lying outside the regions that are mutated in the B.1.351 and B.1.1.7 variants. No day 14 peak-response samples were available, so repertoires were characterized only after the peak T cell response. Only five to seven AZD1222 recipients were SARS-CoV-2 seropositive at baseline, limiting conclusions about previously exposed vaccinees. Vaccine-associated CD4 TCRs spanned the whole spike protein, with dominant responses in regions 160-218 and 743-854. Participants were mostly white British and included more females than males, and it was suggested by the authors that clonal diversity may have been underestimated.

The CDR3 regions of human TCRbeta chains were subjected to immunosequencing. Per the source publication's procedure: TCRs in the repertoires were compared against a reference library of SARS-CoV-2-specific TCRs that had been generated with the MIRA antigen-specificity platform. Breadth meant the fraction of unique TCRs that were SARS-CoV-2-associated, whereas depth meant the fraction of total T cells that were SARS-CoV-2-associated. Using the MIRA data, each spike-specific TCR was assigned both to the spike region to which the TCR was reactive and to a CD4 or CD8 class. Log10-transformed breadth and depth values were compared by one-way ANOVA with Sidak's multiple comparisons tests. TCRdb retrieved this table from immuneACCESS and kept in-frame rearrangements only. Not all clones are present; in checked studies, unresolved V genes account for under half, and no reason is known for the remainder. D and trimming come from the DNA, and the V and J calls and clone size come from that table. The sample table contains approximately 200,000 clones; only one count was recorded for 94% of them. The top ten clonotypes cover over 1.5% of the sample.

The time point label, read with the paper, signifies: about 28 days (+/-7) after the second vaccine dose. What the treatment or condition label conveys for this sample: meningococcal conjugate vaccine given as trial control. Samples from vaccinated people were obtained from the UK trials COV001 and COV002, which included a single-blind randomized controlled phase 2/3 trial of AZD1222 (ChAdOx1 nCoV-19) in healthy adults. Trial participant PBMC samples were collected at day 0 and day 28 after the second dose for TCRbeta chain sequencing. In the case of this clone: No cognate antigen has been identified for it. There are no base qualities to consult, and no much larger clone falls within one base.

CDR1 and CDR2, looked up from the germline V gene (reference sequence), are SEHNR and FQNEAQ. V is pared back by 5 bases and J by 2 bases, with 11 bases lying between the germline termini. The CDR3, cysteine through phenylalanine, is 14 amino acids long. Only the CDR3 region is kept as DNA, spanning 42 bases read in frame from base 1. The sample here was peripheral blood, taken 28 days after the second dose of the MenACWY control vaccine. The TCR was taken from an adult who received the MenACWY meningococcal vaccine as a control. The V and J segments used are TRBV7-9 and TRBJ2-3; the D region possibly corresponds to TRBD2 (5 bases align). The DNA sequence is TGTGCCAGCAGCCCCGGGATATCCACAGATACGCAGTATTTT. Its protein product is CASSPGISTDTQYF.